This TCR beta chain was captured in a study of cytomegalovirus exposure and HLA in healthy donors. Study-wide points: A later analysis linked around 15,000 TCR beta sequences to HLA alleles at 0.05 false discovery rate.

As for this clone: Its antigen is still unknown.

Amplification used 60 Vbeta primers and 13 Jbeta primers. TCRdb keeps only in-frame clones here, not all; method: immunoSEQ multiplex PCR. Its table records 120,000 to 150,000 clones. This TCR derives from a man aged 35 to 55 in good health and CMV-seronegative. Sequenced material: PBMCs.

CDR3 protein: CASSASGGAYDTQYF. The CDR3, as DNA: TGTGCCAGCAGCGCTAGCGGGGGGGCATACGATACGCAGTATTTT. This chain uses TRBV5-6 with TRBJ2-3, with TRBD2 matching over 12 bases. Germline lookup yields CDR1 SGHDT and CDR2 YYEEEE. V shed 4 bases, J shed 6 bases, and the junction held 6 bases outside the gene matches. This CDR3 region has 15 residues. Complete variable domain (other parts from reference TRBV5-6 and TRBJ2-3): DAGVTQSPTHLIKTRGQQVTLRCSPKSGHDTVSWYQQALGQGPQFIFQYYEEEERQRGNFPDRFSGHQFPNYSSELNVNALLLGDSALYLCASSASGGAYDTQYFGPGTRLTVL.